This note documents a single TCR beta chain sequence. The antigen is not known. The germline gene is not matched at one end of the junction; a read error may be the cause. The data originate from a study of cytomegalovirus exposure and HLA in healthy donors. The primer mix had 60 Vbeta and 13 Jbeta primers. Data came from immunoSEQ multiplex PCR; TCRdb stores just in-frame clones and leaves some out. The table lists 200,000 to 250,000 clones, approximately 81% of them singletons, with about 0.22% in the top ten. General study points: In a later analysis, at a false discovery rate of 0.05, over 15,000 TCR beta sequences matched HLA alleles.

This CDR3 spans 12 amino acids. The V gene's germline CDR1 is SQVTM and CDR2 ANQGSEA. The chain combines TRBV29-1 with TRBJ1-2; D gene uncertain. The source is a girl under 10 years old in good health and CMV-seronegative. Sequences were obtained from PBMCs. This chain's CDR3 is CTVRRRGYGYTF. DNA of the CDR3: TGCACCGTTCGGCGGCGTGGGTATGGCTACACCTTC.